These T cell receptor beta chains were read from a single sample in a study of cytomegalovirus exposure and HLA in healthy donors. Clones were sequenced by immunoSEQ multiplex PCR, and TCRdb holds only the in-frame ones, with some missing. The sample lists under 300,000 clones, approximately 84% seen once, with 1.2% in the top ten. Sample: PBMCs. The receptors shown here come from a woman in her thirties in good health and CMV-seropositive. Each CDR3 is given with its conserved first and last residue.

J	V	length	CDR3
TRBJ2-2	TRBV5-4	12	CASSPLAGELFF
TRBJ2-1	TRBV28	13	CASSLGLFNEQFF
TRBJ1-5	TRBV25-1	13	CASGTASNQPQHF
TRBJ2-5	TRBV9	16	CASSVAASGTQETQYF
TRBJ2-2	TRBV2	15	CASTAEAGGEGELFF
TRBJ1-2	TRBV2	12	CASSNRGRGYTF
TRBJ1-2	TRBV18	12	CASSPLTGGYTF
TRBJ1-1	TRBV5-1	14	CASSYLPRDTEAFF
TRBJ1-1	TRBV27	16	CASSLKKGGMNTEAFF
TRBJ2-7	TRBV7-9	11	CASSRGWAKYF
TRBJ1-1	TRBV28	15	CASSMTGRLNTEAFF
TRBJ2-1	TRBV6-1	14	CASSENGRVNEQFF
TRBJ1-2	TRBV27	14	CASSLSGLGYGYTF
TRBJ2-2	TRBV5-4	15	CASSRRQGTTGELFF
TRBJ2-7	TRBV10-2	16	CASYGLAGATDYEQYF
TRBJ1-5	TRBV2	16	CASSVRTSFSNQPQHF
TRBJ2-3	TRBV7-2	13	CASSLQGADTQYF
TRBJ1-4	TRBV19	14	CASMTGWGSEKLFF
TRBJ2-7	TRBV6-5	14	CASTQLAGAYEQYF
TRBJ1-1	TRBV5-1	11	CASRDGHGAFF
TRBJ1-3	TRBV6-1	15	CASIKTGISGNTIYF
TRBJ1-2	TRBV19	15	CASSYDREKNYGYTF
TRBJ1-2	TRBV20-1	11	CSAIYNYGYTF